This T cell receptor beta chain emerged from a study of brain metastases from non-small cell lung cancer. Study results and caveats: Fewer infiltrating T cells were found in brain metastases than primaries.

Produced via immunoSEQ multiplex PCR; TCRdb's table is partial and in-frame only. The repertoire includes about 15,000 clones, under 85% of them detected once, and roughly 8% sits in the top ten. This clone was picked up a small number of times. Its antigen is unknown. V was clipped by 0 bases and J by 6 bases, with 9 bases between them. Germline loops: CDR1 GTSNPN, CDR2 SVGIG (reference sequence). The CDR3 contains 13 residues. The V and J genes are TRBV30 and TRBJ1-5; D gene unclear. Source material: primary lung tumor tissue. The clonotype originates from a donor at least 40 years old with non-small cell lung cancer. Here the CDR3 reads CAWSVLGSQPQHF. CDR3 sequence (DNA): TGTGCCTGGAGTGTATTAGGGAGTCAGCCCCAGCATTTT. The full variable domain, completed using reference TRBV30 and TRBJ1-5, is SQTIHQWPATLVQPVGSPLSLECTVEGTSNPNLYWYRQAAGRGLQLLFYSVGIGQISSEVPQNLSASRPQDRQFILSSKKLLLSDSGFYLCAWSVLGSQPQHFGDGTRLSIL.